Here is one T cell receptor beta chain with its context. In the original workflow: For nucleated cells, counts were estimated from reference gene primer amplification. Profiled with immunoSEQ multiplex PCR; TCRdb holds only in-frame clones, not every one. The V and J calls and clone size come from that table; D and trimming were worked out from the DNA. The data hold about 210,000 clones, with 75% to 85% observed a single time. These data belong to a study of blood T cell repertoires in COVID-19. Study information: COVID-19 samples collected from the United States, Italy and Spain covered acute and convalescent phases. Sample material is recorded as cDNA or gDNA derived from T cells, B-cell-depleted T cells, or PBMCs.

Germline V gene lookup returns CDR1 SGHTA and CDR2 FQGTGA. Trimming shortened V by 5 bases and J by 2 bases, and 19 bases separated the two germline ends. The CDR3 loop spans 17 amino acids. Sequenced material: peripheral blood. The chain uses TRBV7-3 and TRBJ2-1; possible D gene TRBD2, 7 bases. The TCR sequence derives from a woman between 65 and 79 years old with COVID-19, enrolled during active disease. The CDR3, as DNA: TGTGCCAGCAGCCCCCGGTCGGGGGGCTCCACCTACAATGAGCAGTTCTTC. Amino acid sequence: CASSPRSGGSTYNEQFF.